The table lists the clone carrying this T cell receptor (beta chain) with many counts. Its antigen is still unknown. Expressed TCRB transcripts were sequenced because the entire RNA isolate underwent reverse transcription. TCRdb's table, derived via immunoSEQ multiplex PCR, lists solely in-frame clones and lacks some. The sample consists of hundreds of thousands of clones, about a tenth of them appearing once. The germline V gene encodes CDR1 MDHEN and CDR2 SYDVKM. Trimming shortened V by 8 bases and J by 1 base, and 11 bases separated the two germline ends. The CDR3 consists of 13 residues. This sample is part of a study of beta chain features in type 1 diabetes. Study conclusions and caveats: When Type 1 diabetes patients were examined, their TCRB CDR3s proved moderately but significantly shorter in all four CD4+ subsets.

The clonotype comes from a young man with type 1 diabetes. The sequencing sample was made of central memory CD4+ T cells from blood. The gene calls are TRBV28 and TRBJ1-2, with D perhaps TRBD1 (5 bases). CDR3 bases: TGTGCCAGCCAAGGGGCGGGTAACTATGGCTACACCTTC. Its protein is CASQGAGNYGYTF.